One T cell receptor (beta chain) is described in this entry. Its specific antigen is unknown. The junction departs from germline at one end; a sequencing error may be responsible. This sample was included in a study of blood T cells in healthy people across ages (dated by TCRdb to 2013 to 2016). In the study overall: Template switching captured roughly one uniquely barcoded TCR beta cDNA molecule per two T cells in model experiments. To track age-related changes in TCR beta repertoire diversity, the study relied on deep sequencing normalized with unique cDNA molecular identifiers. The donors were divided into four age groups: young (average about 15 years), middle-aged (around 41), aged (under 70) and long-lived (82). Donors of different ages were randomly distributed across sequencing lanes to avoid experimental bias. For two donors (one aged 18 to 30 and one aged 80 or older), the study analyzed two additional independent replicas of 1 million unique cDNA reads from the same blood draw.

Library preparation used 5' RACE. For sequencing, an Illumina HiSeq 2500 was employed. A second PCR of roughly 7 to 11 cycles was run with a J-beta primer mix and a sample-barcoded 5' primer. A unique molecular identifier was introduced onto each TCR beta cDNA molecule by a template-switch 5' adaptor carrying 12 random nucleotides. At least 2.5 million CDR3-containing paired-end reads were obtained from each sample. First-strand cDNA synthesis was performed from all RNA using the Mint cDNA synthesis kit, with priming by a TRBC-specific oligonucleotide. All cDNA was treated with uracil-DNA glycosylase and then went through a first 18-cycle PCR with the universal primers M1SS and BC2_uni_R. Turning to the authors' computational methods: Normalization of each sample was performed by random selection of 1 million high-quality reads, each carrying a distinct molecular identifier. Instead of being binned into consensus sequences, reads with shared molecular identifiers were discarded. MiTCR, set to a Q25 quality threshold and the strictest error-elimination algorithm, was used for CDR3 identification, clonotype clustering and error correction. A nonparametric unseen species model with Euler transformation was used to estimate lower-bound total TCR beta diversity. TCRdb handled the public reads itself, with Q25 trimming in fastp and clone calling in MiXCR, and kept productive beta chains. Every distinct CDR3 protein forms one entry, paired with its most common genes and DNA. The authors' filters were not applied to this entry. The sample yields about 1.1 million distinct CDR3 sequences; roughly two fifths were counted once. The ten largest account for about 12% of the sample.

The germline V gene yields LGHNA for CDR1 and YSLEER for CDR2. Reading from cysteine to phenylalanine, the CDR3 counts 14 amino acids. Only CDR3 DNA remains: 42 bases, in frame from the first base. Donors were 39 systemically healthy Caucasian individuals from Russia aged roughly 6 to 90 years. Each donor gave 8.5 to 10 milliliters of peripheral blood, collected into EDTA-treated Vacutainer tubes. Ficoll-Paque density-gradient centrifugation was used to isolate PBMCs, with at least 6 million per sample. Total RNA was extracted from PBMCs with Trizol reagent, with at least 5 micrograms obtained per sample. Naive CD45RAhigh/CD27high T cell percentages were measured by flow cytometry on a PBMC aliquot from every donor. Overall study outcomes, separate from this receptor: The CMV infection status of donors was not known, potentially confounding age-related changes in expanded clonotypes. Observed TCR beta diversity per million T cells fell roughly linearly with age, and a significant reduction was already apparent by age approximately 41. Conclusive comparison of naive and antigen-experienced compartments was prevented by the profiling of bulk unsorted PBMCs. A strong correlation was found between observed TCR beta diversity and the percentage of naive T cells measured by flow cytometry. Estimates of total diversity from one million sequenced T cells were regarded as lower bounds and underestimates. Compared with the aged group, more naive CD4+ T cells, fewer expanded clones and increased TCR diversity were shown by the long-lived group, suggesting age selection.

The material sequenced was blood. Here the chain combines TRBV4-3 and TRBJ2-3; the D gene cannot be resolved reliably. The TCR originated in a man aged 18-30 years in good health. The sequenced DNA is TGCGCCAGCAACCAAGTGGAAAAGGAGGATACGCAGTATTTT. This translates into CASNQVEKEDTQYF.